This is a list of T cell receptor beta chains from one sample in a study of blood T cell repertoires in COVID-19. The method was immunoSEQ multiplex PCR; TCRdb's version includes in-frame clones alone and lacks a portion of them. Of about 180,000 clones listed, over 75% are singletons. Sequences were obtained from PBMCs or T cells enriched from blood (not recorded which). All receptors come from a human donor with acute COVID-19. The donor label of this sample is uncertain. The CDR3 runs from the conserved cysteine through the conserved F or W.

V gene	J gene	CDR3 protein
TRBV5-8	TRBJ1-4	CASSLRLDSPLRKLFF
TRBV21-1	TRBJ1-5	CASQRGDRHQPQHF
TRBV19	TRBJ2-1	CASLSSGGSSYNEQFF
TRBV14	TRBJ1-3	CASSINSGTGNTIYF
TRBV19	TRBJ1-5	CASTLTGSNGQPQHF
TRBV5-6	TRBJ2-5	CASSWAGTVQETQYF
TRBV18	TRBJ2-2	CASSKSRTGSTGELFF
TRBV30	TRBJ1-4	CAWSVWGGTNEKLFF
TRBV2	TRBJ1-5	CASSEAIWQGARFGHQPQHF
TRBV6-2/TRBV6-3	TRBJ2-3	CASSREGTSHTQYF
TRBV27	TRBJ2-5	CASKSPSGVSRETQYF
TRBV7-9	TRBJ2-3	CASSLRGLTDTQYF
TRBV9	TRBJ2-3	CASSVGPSGGTSTDTQYF
TRBV27	TRBJ2-5	CASFGLAGGQETQYF
TRBV9	TRBJ2-1	CASSVEWRGAYNEQFF
TRBV7-3	TRBJ1-1	CASSLRGNQDTEAFF
TRBV3-1/TRBV3-2	TRBJ2-7	CASSHPGLAADEQYF
TRBV7-8	TRBJ2-7	CASSPRTGGYEQYF
TRBV5-4	TRBJ2-2	CASSPPLTAPSPGELFF
TRBV7-2	TRBJ2-7	CASSLPTGGTYEQYF
TRBV7-9	TRBJ1-1	CASSLVGQTAPEAFF
TRBV11-3	TRBJ2-7	CASSAGTAYEQYF
TRBV20-1	TRBJ2-7	CSASSASRGSYEQYF
TRBV30	TRBJ1-5	CASSGGDNQPQHF
TRBV24-1	TRBJ2-5	CATMEDGEETQYF
TRBV9	TRBJ2-2	CASNRGYTGELFF
TRBV10-3	TRBJ2-1	CAISRTGNNEQFF
TRBV11-2	TRBJ2-3	CASSSPASGGLVDTQYF
TRBV30	TRBJ2-3	CAWSFWTSGRTDTQYF
TRBV5-1	TRBJ2-3	CASSLEASSDTQYF
TRBV5-1	TRBJ2-4	CASSLVYRGAKNIQYF
TRBV30	TRBJ1-6	CAGGQANNSPLHF
TRBV28	TRBJ2-7	CASCRTSGYEQYF
TRBV21-1	TRBJ2-4	CASSKEGAGGMPLAKNIQYF
TRBV7-9	TRBJ2-7	CASSPAHMRDIYEQYF
TRBV18	TRBJ2-2	CASSNDAPGNTGELFF
TRBV7-3	TRBJ2-3	CASSLEGLTTDTQYF
TRBV7-2	TRBJ1-1	CASSSRGGGTEAFF
TRBV9	TRBJ1-1	CASSVDQNTEAFF
TRBV7-2	TRBJ1-6	CASSPRTGTVGSPLHF
TRBV7-2	TRBJ1-6	CASSLRGSYNSPLHF
TRBV7-2	TRBJ2-5	CASSQGTAGGRGETQYF
TRBV13	TRBJ1-1	CASSQAPGDTEAFF
TRBV4-1	TRBJ2-7	CASSQGNQIIPYEQYF
TRBV7-9	TRBJ1-4	CASSLPATNEKLFF
TRBV7-9	TRBJ2-7	CASSHAGTGYEQYF
TRBV7-2	TRBJ1-2	CASSLGQGYGYTF
TRBV28	TRBJ2-3	CASSLKTGRSTDTQYF
TRBV4-1	TRBJ1-5	CASSQEAREQPQHF
TRBV30	TRBJ1-2	CAWSVPDSSNYGYTF
TRBV11-2	TRBJ2-7	CASRVLGLANNEQYF
TRBV7-8	TRBJ1-2	CASSDSVANYGYTF
TRBV24-1	TRBJ2-2	CATSDSSQGTGELFF
TRBV11-1	TRBJ2-3	CASSLASADTQYF
TRBV6-5	TRBJ2-1	CASSQGSYNEQFF